This T cell receptor beta chain is drawn from a study of CD8 T cells in ankylosing spondylitis. General study findings and limits: Disease-linked clones reportedly concentrated significantly in matched ankylosing spondylitis synovial fluid. The study identified a TCR beta motif of under ten highly homologous variants that appeared characteristic of ankylosing spondylitis blood. The disease-linked clones had a CD8+ phenotype and low blood frequencies.

In its sample, this clonotype was seen many times. Its antigen remains unidentified. By quantitative 5'-RACE with molecular barcodes, the TCR beta libraries were made. TCRdb re-called the 5' RACE reads through MiXCR, storing one row per CDR3 protein. The sample includes approximately 190,000 distinct CDR3 sequences, 10% to 15% of them seen just once. The material sequenced was blood, either unsorted or a sorted T cell fraction (not recorded which). The receptor was isolated from a female donor with ankylosing spondylitis or in good health (not recorded which).

As DNA, the CDR3 is TGTGCCAGCAGCAAACTATTACGACAGGGCACTGAAGCTTTCTTT. Translated: CASSKLLRQGTEAFF. The genes are TRBV21-1 and TRBJ1-1; TRBD1 reflects the table's D call only, with no check against the DNA. TRBV21-1 has pseudogene status. The CDR3 extends over 15 amino acids.